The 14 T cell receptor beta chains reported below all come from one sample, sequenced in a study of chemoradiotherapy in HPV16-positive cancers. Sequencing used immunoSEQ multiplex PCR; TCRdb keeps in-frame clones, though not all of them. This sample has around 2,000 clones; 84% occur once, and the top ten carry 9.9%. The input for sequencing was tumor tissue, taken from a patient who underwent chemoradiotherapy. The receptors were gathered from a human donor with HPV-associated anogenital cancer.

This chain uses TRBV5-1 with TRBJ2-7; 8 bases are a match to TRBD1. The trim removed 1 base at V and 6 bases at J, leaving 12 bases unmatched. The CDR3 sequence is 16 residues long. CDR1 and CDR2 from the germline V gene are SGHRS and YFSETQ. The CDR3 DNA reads TGCGCCAGCAGCTTGAACTCGGCAGGGGGCTCATCCGAGCAGTACTTC. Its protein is CASSLNSAGGSSEQYF.

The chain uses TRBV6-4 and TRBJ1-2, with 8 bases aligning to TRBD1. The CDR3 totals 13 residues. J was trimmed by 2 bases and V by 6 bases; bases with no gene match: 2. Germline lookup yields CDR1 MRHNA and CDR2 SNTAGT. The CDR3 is CASSRDRNYGYTF. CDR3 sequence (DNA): TGTGCCAGCAGCCGGGACAGGAACTATGGCTACACCTTC.

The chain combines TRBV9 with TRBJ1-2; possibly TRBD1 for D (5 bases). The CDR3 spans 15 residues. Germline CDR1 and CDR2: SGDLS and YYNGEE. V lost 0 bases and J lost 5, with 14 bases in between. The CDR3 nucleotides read TGTGCCAGCAGCGTAGGTCGGGGGAGAGGGTATGGCTACACCTTC. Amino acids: CASSVGRGRGYGYTF.

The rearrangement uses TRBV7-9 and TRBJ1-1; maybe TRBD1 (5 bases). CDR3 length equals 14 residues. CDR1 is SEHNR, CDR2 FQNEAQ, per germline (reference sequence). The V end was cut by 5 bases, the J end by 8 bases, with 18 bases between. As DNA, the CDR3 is TGTGCCAGCAGCATTCGCGGGACCCAGTACGAAGCTTTCTTT. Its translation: CASSIRGTQYEAFF.

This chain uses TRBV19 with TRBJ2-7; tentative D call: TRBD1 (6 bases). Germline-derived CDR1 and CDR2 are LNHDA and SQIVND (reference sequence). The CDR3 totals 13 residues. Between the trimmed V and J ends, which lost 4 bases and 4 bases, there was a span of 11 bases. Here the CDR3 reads CASSTGQLYEQYF. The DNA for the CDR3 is TGTGCCAGTAGTACCGGACAGCTATACGAGCAGTACTTC.

As DNA, the CDR3 is TGTGCCTGGGGAACATCCCCTGGAAACACCATATATTTT. Translation: CAWGTSPGNTIYF. This chain links TRBV30 with TRBJ1-3; no clear D. With 5 bases removed from V and 2 bases from J, the gap between germline ends came to 10 bases. The CDR3 has 13 amino acids. Germline loops: CDR1 GTSNPN, CDR2 SVGIG (reference sequence).

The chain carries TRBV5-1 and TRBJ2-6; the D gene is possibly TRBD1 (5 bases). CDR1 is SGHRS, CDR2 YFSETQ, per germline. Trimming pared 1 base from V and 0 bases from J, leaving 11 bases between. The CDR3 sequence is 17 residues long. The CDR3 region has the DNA TGCGCCAGCAGCTTGCCAGGGCGCCTCTCTGGGGCCAACGTCCTGACTTTC. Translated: CASSLPGRLSGANVLTF. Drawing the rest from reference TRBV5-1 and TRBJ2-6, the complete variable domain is KAGVTQTPRYLIKTRGQQVTLSCSPISGHRSVSWYQQTPGQGLQFLFEYFSETQRNKGNFPGRFSGRQFSNSRSEMNVSTLELGDSALYLCASSLPGRLSGANVLTFGAGSRLTVL.

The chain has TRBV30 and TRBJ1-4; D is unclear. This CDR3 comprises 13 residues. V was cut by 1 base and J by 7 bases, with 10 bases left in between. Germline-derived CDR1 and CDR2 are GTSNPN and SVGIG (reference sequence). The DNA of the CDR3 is TGTGCCTGGAGTGGCGGGTATGGTGAAAAACTGTTTTTT. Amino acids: CAWSGGYGEKLFF.

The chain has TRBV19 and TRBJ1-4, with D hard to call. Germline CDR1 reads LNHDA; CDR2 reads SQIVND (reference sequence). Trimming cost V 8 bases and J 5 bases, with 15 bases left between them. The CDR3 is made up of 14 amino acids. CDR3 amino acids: CASVPRHGNEKLFF. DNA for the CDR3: TGTGCCAGTGTACCCAGACACGGAAATGAAAAACTGTTTTTT.

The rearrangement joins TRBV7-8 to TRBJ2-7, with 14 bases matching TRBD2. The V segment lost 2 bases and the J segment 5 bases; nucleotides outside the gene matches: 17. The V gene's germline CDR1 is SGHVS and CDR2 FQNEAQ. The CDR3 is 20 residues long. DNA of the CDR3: TGTGCCAGCAGCTTAATGGCGAACATCCGACTAGCGGGAGGGCCGGACGAGCAGTACTTC. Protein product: CASSLMANIRLAGGPDEQYF.

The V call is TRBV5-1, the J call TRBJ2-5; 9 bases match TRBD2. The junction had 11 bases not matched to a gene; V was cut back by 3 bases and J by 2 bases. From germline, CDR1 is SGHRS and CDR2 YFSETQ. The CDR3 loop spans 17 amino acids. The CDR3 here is CASSSGAGGSMQETQYF. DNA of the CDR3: TGCGCCAGCAGCTCTGGGGCGGGGGGGAGTATGCAAGAGACCCAGTACTTC. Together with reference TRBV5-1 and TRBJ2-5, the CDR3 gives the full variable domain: KAGVTQTPRYLIKTRGQQVTLSCSPISGHRSVSWYQQTPGQGLQFLFEYFSETQRNKGNFPGRFSGRQFSNSRSEMNVSTLELGDSALYLCASSSGAGGSMQETQYFGPGTRLLVL.

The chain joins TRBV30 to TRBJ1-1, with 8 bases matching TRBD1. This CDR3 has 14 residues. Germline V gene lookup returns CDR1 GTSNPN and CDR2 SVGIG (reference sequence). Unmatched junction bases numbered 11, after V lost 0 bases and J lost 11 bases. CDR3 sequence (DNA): TGTGCCTGGAGTGTACAATCGCAGGGGGCTCGTGCTTTCTTT. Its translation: CAWSVQSQGARAFF.

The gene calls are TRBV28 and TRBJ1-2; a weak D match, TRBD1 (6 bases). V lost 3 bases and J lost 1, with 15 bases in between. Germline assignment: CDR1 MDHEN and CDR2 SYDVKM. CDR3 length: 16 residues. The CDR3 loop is CASSFLGADLNYGYTF. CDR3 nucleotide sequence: TGTGCCAGCAGTTTTCTGGGGGCAGACCTTAACTATGGCTACACCTTC.

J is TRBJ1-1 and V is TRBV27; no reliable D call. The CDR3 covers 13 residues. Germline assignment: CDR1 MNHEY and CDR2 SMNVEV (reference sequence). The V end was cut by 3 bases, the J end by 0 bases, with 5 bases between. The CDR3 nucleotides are TGTGCCAGCAGTTTGGGATTGAACACTGAAGCTTTCTTT. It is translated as CASSLGLNTEAFF.